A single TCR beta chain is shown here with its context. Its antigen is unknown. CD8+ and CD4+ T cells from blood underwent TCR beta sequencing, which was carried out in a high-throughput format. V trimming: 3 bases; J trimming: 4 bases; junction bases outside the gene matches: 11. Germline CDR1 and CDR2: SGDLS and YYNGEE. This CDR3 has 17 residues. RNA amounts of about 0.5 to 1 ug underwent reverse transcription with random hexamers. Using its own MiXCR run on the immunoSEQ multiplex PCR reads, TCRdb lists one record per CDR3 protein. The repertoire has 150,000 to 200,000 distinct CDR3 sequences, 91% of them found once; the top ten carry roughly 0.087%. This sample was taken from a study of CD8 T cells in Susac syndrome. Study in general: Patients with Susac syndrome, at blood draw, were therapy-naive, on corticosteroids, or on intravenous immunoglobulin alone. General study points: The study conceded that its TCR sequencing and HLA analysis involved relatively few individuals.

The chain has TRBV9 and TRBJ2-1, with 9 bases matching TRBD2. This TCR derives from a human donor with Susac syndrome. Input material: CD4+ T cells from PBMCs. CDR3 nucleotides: TGTGCCAGCAGCGAAACCAGAGGACTAGCGACTTACAATGAGCAGTTCTTC. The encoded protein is CASSETRGLATYNEQFF.